This T cell receptor (beta chain) derives from a study of T cell repertoires in cytomegalovirus infection. Study overall: Based on public TCR beta signatures, there were indications of CMV infection and of a matching HLA type.

Concerning this clonotype itself: The antigen remains undetermined.

TCRdb redid the calling of the reads with MiXCR, one entry per CDR3 protein. The data contain more than 150,000 distinct CDR3 sequences, approximately 19% of them singletons. General study findings and limits: Carriers of CMV and the relevant HLA type were discriminated by public TCR beta frequency. Ex vivo, HLA-C-restricted CMV-specific TCR beta clonotypes prevailed over the rest of the response.

Germline values: CDR1 SGHVS, CDR2 FQNEAQ. The CDR3 is made up of 20 amino acids. V was pared by 0 bases and J by 4 bases, with 28 bases between. The V call is TRBV7-8, the J call TRBJ2-7; D possibly corresponds to TRBD1 (6 bases). The sequence derives from a human donor in good health (CMV status not recorded). Some clones in this sample may be carry-over from other donors' samples. Input material: PBMCs. CDR3 sequence reads: CASSLAGQGPKNISPYEQYF. DNA for the CDR3: TGTGCCAGCAGCTTAGCTGGTCAGGGGCCCAAGAATATTAGCCCTTACGAGCAGTACTTC.